This passage covers 26 T cell receptor beta chains from one sample sequenced in a study of blood T cell repertoires in COVID-19. Profiling relied on immunoSEQ multiplex PCR, and the TCRdb table lists in-frame clones only, not all of them. The sample has about 400,000 clones; roughly 89% are singletons. What was sequenced was peripheral blood. The origin of the receptors is a woman aged 30 to 39 with acute or convalescent COVID-19.

CDR3: CATSDLGGGTDTQYF. The CDR3 DNA reads as TGTGCCACCAGTGATTTAGGCGGGGGCACAGATACGCAGTATTTT. The chain links TRBV24-1 to TRBJ2-3; a possible D gene is TRBD2 (6 bases). Germline V gene data show CDR1 as KGHDR and CDR2 as SFDVKD. Trimming removed 1 base at V and 1 base at J, with 8 bases between. CDR3 size: 15 residues.

The chain joins TRBV13 to TRBJ1-1, with 7 bases identical to TRBD1. From germline, CDR1 is PRHDT and CDR2 FYEKMQ (reference sequence). The CDR3 runs to 15 residues. V lost 4 bases and J lost 0; bases outside the gene matches: 5. CDR3 sequence reads: CASSSPQGVNTEAFF. Here the CDR3 DNA reads TGTGCCAGCAGCTCCCCGCAGGGGGTGAACACTGAAGCTTTCTTT.

The V call is TRBV6-1, the J call TRBJ2-1; D perhaps matches TRBD2 (6 bases). The CDR3 consists of 16 residues. Germline V CDR1 and CDR2: MNHNS, SASEGT. V lost 2 bases, J lost 8 bases, and 19 bases lay in between. The CDR3 coding sequence is TGTGCCAGCAGTGAATACCGACTAGGAGGTAGGGATGAGCAGTTCTTC. Residues: CASSEYRLGGRDEQFF.

The V call is TRBV6-2 or TRBV6-3, the J call TRBJ2-1; TRBD2 aligns across 10 bases. The CDR3 loop spans 14 amino acids. Germline V gene lookup returns CDR1 MNHEY and CDR2 SVGEGT. After removal of 4 bases from V and 6 bases from J, the junction contained 3 bases not matched to a gene. CDR3 coding DNA: TGTGCCAGCAGTTTAGCGGGGGGACCCAATGAGCAGTTCTTC. It encodes CASSLAGGPNEQFF.

The CDR3 region has the DNA TGTGCCAGCACCACTAAAGAGACAGGTTTTGGTCAGCCCCAGCATTTT. It encodes CASTTKETGFGQPQHF. The genes are TRBV7-8 and TRBJ1-5; tentatively, D is TRBD1 (6 bases). Germline V gives CDR1 SGHVS, CDR2 FQNEAQ. Trimming pared 7 bases from V and 6 bases from J, leaving 22 bases between. The length of the CDR3 is 16 residues. The complete variable domain, with remaining parts taken from reference TRBV7-8 and TRBJ1-5, reads GAGVSQSPRYKVAKRGQDVALRCDPISGHVSLFWYQQALGQGPEFLTYFQNEAQLDKSGLPSDRFFAERPEGSVSTLKIQRTQQEDSAVYLCASTTKETGFGQPQHFGDGTRLSIL.

This chain connects TRBV6-5 to TRBJ2-7; 9 bases align to TRBD2. V was clipped by 6 bases and J by 3 bases; unmatched bases: 9. In germline, CDR1 is MNHEY, CDR2 SVGAGI. This CDR3 has 15 amino acids. DNA for the CDR3: TGTGCCAGCAGCTCCGGGACTAGCCTACACTACGAGCAGTACTTC. Its protein product is CASSSGTSLHYEQYF.

The V and J genes are TRBV11-2 and TRBJ2-7; D possibly corresponds to TRBD2 (6 bases). This CDR3 contains 18 residues. The V and J ends lost 3 bases and 0 bases respectively, with 21 bases between them. Germline V gives CDR1 SGHAT, CDR2 FQNNGV. The CDR3 DNA sequence: TGTGCCAGCAGCTTTGGAGGGGATACTTTATCGAGCTCCTACGAGCAGTACTTC. This gives the protein CASSFGGDTLSSSYEQYF. The variable domain in full, with the rest retrieved from reference TRBV11-2 and TRBJ2-7, is EAGVAQSPRYKIIEKRQSVAFWCNPISGHATLYWYQQILGQGPKLLIQFQNNGVVDDSQLPKDRFSAERLKGVDSTLKIQPAKLEDSAVYLCASSFGGDTLSSSYEQYFGPGTRLTVT.

This chain joins TRBV9 and TRBJ2-4; 8 bases are shared with TRBD2. CDR3 length: 17 residues. Germline CDR1 and CDR2: SGDLS and YYNGEE. After removal of 0 bases from V and 0 bases from J, the junction contained 5 bases not matched to a gene. CDR3 DNA: TGTGCCAGCAGCGTAGGTTCGGGGGGGATAGCCAAAAACATTCAGTACTTC. It encodes CASSVGSGGIAKNIQYF.

The chain is built from TRBV28 and TRBJ2-3; 10 nucleotides agree with TRBD1. The V and J ends lost 4 bases and 3 bases, in that order; junction bases with no gene match: 4. CDR1 is MDHEN and CDR2 is SYDVKM in the germline V gene. This CDR3 region has 15 residues. The CDR3 coding sequence is TGTGCCAGCAGTTGGGGACAGGGGCCGACAGATACGCAGTATTTT. As protein: CASSWGQGPTDTQYF.

The chain recombines TRBV24-1 with TRBJ2-1; TRBD1 matches 7 bases. CDR3 length: 15 amino acids. V trimming: 3 bases; J trimming: 1 base; junction bases outside the gene matches: 2. The V gene's germline CDR1 is KGHDR and CDR2 SFDVKD. CDR3 sequence reads: CATSDHRGSYNEQFF. CDR3 nucleotides: TGTGCCACCAGTGATCACAGGGGATCCTACAATGAGCAGTTCTTC.

There are a few counts of this clone. The chain recombines TRBV5-6 with TRBJ1-6; TRBD1 matches at 7 bases. With 0 bases clipped from V and 11 bases from J, the junction kept 2 bases outside the gene matches. The CDR3 contains 13 residues. Germline assignment: CDR1 SGHDT and CDR2 YYEEEE. For the CDR3, the DNA is TGTGCCAGCAGCTTGGACAGGGGAACACCCCTCCACTTT. This codes for CASSLDRGTPLHF.

The V and J genes are TRBV29-1 and TRBJ1-5; TRBD1 matches 7 bases. V gave up 4 bases and J gave up 6 bases; unmatched junction bases: 6. The CDR3 has 13 residues. Germline lookup yields CDR1 SQVTM and CDR2 ANQGSEA. CDR3 in DNA: TGCAGCGTTGGGACAGGAAGAGGTCAGCCCCAGCATTTT. This translates into CSVGTGRGQPQHF.

V and J are TRBV15 and TRBJ1-5; a weak D match, TRBD1 (5 bases). The CDR3 sequence is 12 residues long. V lost 4 bases and J lost 4, with 5 bases in between. Germline V gene lookup returns CDR1 LNHNV and CDR2 YYDKDF (reference sequence). The CDR3 protein is CATSTGNQPQHF. Written as DNA, the CDR3 is TGTGCCACCAGCACAGGGAATCAGCCCCAGCATTTT.

J is TRBJ2-1 and V is TRBV27; D perhaps matches TRBD2 (6 bases). This CDR3 is built from 12 residues. V dropped 0 bases and J dropped 9 bases, with 6 bases sitting between them. The germline CDR1 and CDR2 sequences are MNHEY and SMNVEV (reference sequence). CDR3 protein: CASSLSGLEQFF. The CDR3 DNA is TGTGCCAGCAGTTTATCGGGACTTGAGCAGTTCTTC.

The chain employs TRBV30 and TRBJ1-4; unclear D gene. Per the germline V gene, CDR1 is GTSNPN and CDR2 is SVGIG (reference sequence). V lost 2 bases and J lost 7, with 17 bases in between. The CDR3 sequence is 15 residues long. This CDR3 is CAWSLPGLGGEKLFF. CDR3 nucleotide sequence: TGTGCCTGGAGTCTCCCTGGACTTGGTGGTGAAAAACTGTTTTTT.

The table lists this clone with a count of one. The rearrangement uses TRBV7-3 and TRBJ1-2, with 12 bases that match TRBD1. Trimming took 5 bases from V and 8 from J; bases not matched to a gene: 21. The CDR3 length is 19 residues. Germline CDR1 SGHTA, CDR2 FQGTGA. CDR3 sequence reads: CASSLTPRDRGRVGEGYTF. CDR3 nucleotide sequence: TGTGCCAGCAGCCTTACACCCCGGGACAGGGGGCGTGTTGGAGAGGGCTACACCTTC.

This sequence joins TRBV3-1 (or the pseudogene TRBV3-2) and TRBJ1-1; D is perhaps TRBD1 (5 bases). The V and J ends lost 0 bases and 8 bases respectively, with 16 bases between them. Germline CDR1 LGHDT, CDR2 YNNKEL (reference sequence). This CDR3 has 15 amino acids. CDR3 protein: CASSQEGLHSEEAFF. CDR3 DNA sequence: TGTGCCAGCAGCCAAGAGGGACTCCACTCAGAGGAAGCTTTCTTT.

The chain employs TRBV6-5 and TRBJ2-5, with D perhaps TRBD2 (7 bases). Germline V gene lookup returns CDR1 MNHEY and CDR2 SVGAGI. Trimming shortened V by 2 bases and J by 5 bases, and 15 bases separated the two germline ends. The CDR3 is 15 residues long. Here the CDR3 reads CASSYEGGAGETQYF. The CDR3 DNA sequence: TGTGCCAGCAGTTACGAGGGGGGGGCCGGGGAGACCCAGTACTTC.

This clone was found once. The V and J genes are TRBV20-1 and TRBJ2-5; D unresolved. Germline loops: CDR1 DFQATT, CDR2 SNEGSKA (reference sequence). The CDR3 is 11 amino acids. V was pared by 3 bases and J by 4 bases, with 6 bases between. The CDR3 bases are TGCAGTGCTAGTATCAGAGAGACCCAGTACTTC. This codes for CSASIRETQYF.

The rearrangement links TRBV28 to TRBJ1-2; D gene uncertain. CDR1 is MDHEN and CDR2 is SYDVKM in the germline V gene. This CDR3 has 14 amino acids. V gave up 3 bases and J gave up 4 bases, with 12 bases separating them. The CDR3 bases are TGTGCCAGCAGTTTCCAGAATATACCCTATGGCTACACCTTC. The encoded protein is CASSFQNIPYGYTF.

The chain uses TRBV27 and TRBJ2-1; 7 nucleotides line up with TRBD2. V trimming: 3 bases; J trimming: 7 bases; junction bases outside the gene matches: 3. The CDR3 spans 13 residues. Germline CDR1 MNHEY, CDR2 SMNVEV (reference sequence). CDR3 loop: CASSFLGGNEQFF. The CDR3 nucleotides are TGTGCCAGCAGTTTCCTCGGGGGGAATGAGCAGTTCTTC.

In this sample, this clone turned up a few times. This chain's CDR3 is CASSYSGQGNTEAFF. Written as DNA, the CDR3 is TGTGCCAGCAGTTACTCGGGACAGGGTAACACTGAAGCTTTCTTT. The rearrangement joins TRBV6-5 to TRBJ1-1; 9 bases are shared with TRBD1. Germline V gene lookup returns CDR1 MNHEY and CDR2 SVGAGI. This CDR3 has 15 amino acids. V lost 0 bases to trimming and J lost 2 bases; unmatched junction nucleotides: 1.

This sequence joins TRBV7-2 and TRBJ2-3, with 9 bases identical to TRBD2. CDR3 length: 16 residues. The germline V gene has CDR1 SGHTA and CDR2 FQGNSA. Losses at the gene ends were 5 bases for V and 6 bases for J; bases not matched to a gene: 12. CDR3 sequence: CASSVRLAAARDTQYF. In nucleotides, the CDR3 is TGTGCCAGCAGCGTACGACTAGCGGCTGCTCGGGATACGCAGTATTTT. Looking up the rest from reference TRBV7-2 and TRBJ2-3 gives the full variable domain: GAGVSQSPSNKVTEKGKDVELRCDPISGHTALYWYRQSLGQGLEFLIYFQGNSAPDKSGLPSDRFSAERTGGSVSTLTIQRTQQEDSAVYLCASSVRLAAARDTQYFGPGTRLTVL.

This clone was counted a few times. The chain couples TRBV5-1 to TRBJ2-6; tentative D call: TRBD1 (5 bases). Germline assignment: CDR1 SGHRS and CDR2 YFSETQ. This CDR3 region has 18 residues. V shed 0 bases and J shed 1 base, with 14 bases lying between them. CDR3 DNA: TGCGCCAGCAGCTTGGGGCAGGGCATGCCTTCTGGGGCCAACGTCCTGACTTTC. Amino acid sequence: CASSLGQGMPSGANVLTF.

The chain combines TRBV2 with TRBJ2-7, with TRBD2 matching over 13 bases. Germline V CDR1 and CDR2: SNHLY, FYNNEI. The ends lost 6 bases at V and 6 bases at J; junction bases unmatched: 11. The CDR3 totals 16 residues. CDR3 nucleotide sequence: TGTGCCAGCAGAGAGAGAACTAGCGGGGGGGCCGGCGAGCAGTACTTC. Translating it yields CASRERTSGGAGEQYF.

The CDR3 is CASSRLQTKETQYF. The CDR3, as DNA: TGTGCCAGCAGCCGACTACAAACAAAAGAGACCCAGTACTTC. V is TRBV3-1 (or the pseudogene TRBV3-2) and J is TRBJ2-5; perhaps TRBD2 as D (5 bases). The CDR3 is made up of 14 amino acids. In germline, CDR1 is LGHDT, CDR2 YNNKEL (reference sequence). The V gene lost 4 bases and the J gene lost 3 bases, with 12 bases spanning the gap.